The source of this TCR beta chain is a study of graft-versus-host responses after intestinal transplantation. Clones were read by immunoSEQ multiplex PCR, and TCRdb kept only the in-frame ones, dropping some. The sample includes some 140,000 clones, more than 80% of them seen just once. The CDR3 consists of 18 residues. CDR1 and CDR2 from the germline V gene are SGHVS and FQNEAQ. Losses at the gene ends were 2 bases for V and 1 base for J; bases not matched to a gene: 11. As concerns this clone: The antigen is undetermined.

Study-level results: The study associated peak circulating GvH clone levels with early post-transplant HvG declines. Recipient marrow held GvH clones, some first seen in ileum or blood.

This chain connects TRBV7-8 to TRBJ1-5, with TRBD1 identical over 7 bases. This clonotype originated in a human donor who received an intestinal transplant. The source material was unstimulated CD4+ T cells sorted from spleen or lymph node cells, sampled before intestinal transplant. The CDR3 bases are TGTGCCAGCAGCTTACGCCCGACGAGACAGGGAAGCAATCAGCCCCAGCATTTT. Translation gives CASSLRPTRQGSNQPQHF.